The rows below give T cell receptor beta chains drawn from one sample of a study of control samples from healthy donors and cancer patients. TCRdb keeps only in-frame clones here, not all; method: immunoSEQ multiplex PCR. The table lists about 140,000 clones, around 94% of them singletons. Material: blood. All receptors come from a man aged 35 to 55 in good health. CDR3s leave out the opening cysteine and the closing phenylalanine or tryptophan. The D gene is left open where the match is weak.

J gene	V gene	D gene	CDR3 protein
TRBJ2-3	TRBV24-1	-	ATSRVGGTDTQY
TRBJ2-7	TRBV5-1	TRBD1	ASSLGRTGSSYEQY
TRBJ1-6	TRBV9	TRBD1	ASSAQGAGNSPLH
TRBJ2-3	TRBV25-1	TRBD1	ASSEPYRGRTDTQY
TRBJ2-5	TRBV7-8	TRBD2	ASSLTTSGYLLQETQY
TRBJ1-5	TRBV24-1	TRBD1	ATSDLRQGGNQPQH
TRBJ2-7	TRBV5-6	-	ASSSGQHYEQY
TRBJ2-7	TRBV6-5	TRBD2	ASRLTSGTYEQY
TRBJ2-3	TRBV6-5	TRBD2	ASGGDTDTQY
TRBJ1-4	TRBV5-6	TRBD1	ASSFTNDRGGEKLF
TRBJ2-1	TRBV3-1/TRBV3-2	TRBD2	ASSQAGLATNEQF
TRBJ2-1	TRBV29-1	-	SVVGGPYNEQF
TRBJ1-1	TRBV2	-	ASRGGVGTEAF
TRBJ2-7	TRBV7-2	-	ASSLVVHLRWGYEQY
TRBJ2-2	TRBV4-1	TRBD1	ASSQEDRDTGELF
TRBJ2-7	TRBV28	-	ASSPSPRGGAYEQY
TRBJ1-1	TRBV7-9	-	ASSLKVWTEAF
TRBJ1-1	TRBV27	-	ASRGNTEAF
TRBJ1-1	TRBV5-1	-	ASSTGDGTSAF
TRBJ1-2	TRBV27	-	ASSFSGGGSGYT
TRBJ1-6	TRBV3-1/TRBV3-2	TRBD1	ASSHRTGDSPLH
TRBJ2-2	TRBV2	-	ASSEAANTGELF
TRBJ1-2	TRBV10-2	-	ASREGGNGYT
TRBJ2-1	TRBV5-4	-	ASTVPGPHNNEQF
TRBJ1-1	TRBV9	TRBD1	ASSVGQDLNTEAF
TRBJ2-6	TRBV4-1	-	ASSLLAGANVLT
TRBJ2-3	TRBV28	-	ASSLPSGLTDTQY
TRBJ2-2	TRBV5-5	TRBD1	ASSLTGGIGELF
TRBJ2-2	TRBV19	-	ASSLTEETNTGELF
TRBJ1-5	TRBV30	-	AWSPRGNLNQPQH
TRBJ1-5	TRBV6-5	-	ASSTNQPQH
TRBJ2-1	TRBV13	TRBD1	ASSSRDRVVGEQF
TRBJ2-7	TRBV12-5	TRBD1	ASGLVRGQGAHEQY
TRBJ2-2	TRBV12-3/TRBV12-4	-	ASSHGELF
TRBJ2-7	TRBV2	-	ASSSRGERYEQY
TRBJ1-5	TRBV10-3	-	ATSGGFNSNQPQH
TRBJ1-1	TRBV5-4	-	ASRPTGWDTEAF
TRBJ2-5	TRBV7-9	-	ASSPTRGARRGAETQY
TRBJ2-1	TRBV5-6	TRBD2	ASSSGLAGHNEQF
TRBJ1-2	TRBV5-5	TRBD1	ASSLERQGRGSFGYT
TRBJ1-5	TRBV7-6	TRBD1	ASSPGTDFNQPQH
TRBJ1-6	TRBV18	-	ASSPRPANSPLH
TRBJ2-5	TRBV9	-	ASSVAGNQETQY
TRBJ1-4	TRBV10-2	-	ASSDIRGYEKLF
TRBJ2-2	TRBV5-1	TRBD2	ASRSGGTGELF
TRBJ1-2	TRBV10-2	TRBD1	ASGDRGPDYGYT
TRBJ1-5	TRBV10-3	-	AISGGQGPYQPQH
TRBJ2-7	TRBV27	-	ASSLTTSSYEQY
TRBJ2-2	TRBV5-1	-	ASSLEWGTGELF
TRBJ2-1	TRBV27	TRBD2	ASSFLGSGRADEQF
TRBJ2-7	TRBV5-1	TRBD1	ASSAGQGAYEQY
TRBJ2-5	TRBV6-2/TRBV6-3	-	ASSYSTETQY
TRBJ1-1	TRBV24-1	-	ATRLNKNTEAF
TRBJ1-3	TRBV28	-	ASSLAGAGNTIY
TRBJ2-5	TRBV6-1	-	ASNREFSETQY
TRBJ1-2	TRBV5-1	TRBD1	ASRPTTGGGYGYT
TRBJ1-1	TRBV30	-	AWIQGGTEAF
TRBJ2-3	TRBV6-2/TRBV6-3	-	ASSPAWEQY